One and the same sample provided the 11 T cell receptor beta chains below, sequenced in a study of blood T cell repertoires in COVID-19. Produced via immunoSEQ multiplex PCR; TCRdb's table is partial and in-frame only. The sample holds about 140,000 clones, about 86% seen once. Source material: peripheral blood. The receptors come from a woman between 55 and 75 years old with acute or convalescent COVID-19.

The rearrangement uses TRBV28 and TRBJ1-5, with TRBD1 matching 8 bases. J gave up 1 base and V 1 base, and 6 bases lay outside the gene matches. The germline CDR1 and CDR2 sequences are MDHEN and SYDVKM. The CDR3 has 17 amino acids. The CDR3 reads CASSLFGQGGSNQPQHF. CDR3 DNA sequence: TGTGCCAGCAGTTTATTCGGACAGGGAGGCAGCAATCAGCCCCAGCATTTT.

The chain recombines TRBV28 with TRBJ2-3; 11 nucleotides align to TRBD2. Germline V gene data show CDR1 as MDHEN and CDR2 as SYDVKM. The CDR3 extends over 16 amino acids. V was pared by 3 bases and J by 2 bases, with 4 bases of the junction left unmatched. Written as DNA, the CDR3 is TGTGCCAGCAGTTTGGTTAGCGGGGGGGCCACAGATACGCAGTATTTT. Translating gives CASSLVSGGATDTQYF. Full variable domain (remainder filled in from reference TRBV28 and TRBJ2-3): DVKVTQSSRYLVKRTGEKVFLECVQDMDHENMFWYRQDPGLGLRLIYFSYDVKMKEKGDIPEGYSVSREKKERFSLILESASTNQTSMYLCASSLVSGGATDTQYFGPGTRLTVL.

The chain joins TRBV7-9 to TRBJ2-7, with D maybe TRBD1 (5 bases). The germline V and J ends were trimmed by 2 bases and 0 bases, with 14 bases remaining between them. The length of the CDR3 is 16 residues. The germline V gene encodes CDR1 SEHNR and CDR2 FQNEAQ (reference sequence). The CDR3 DNA reads as TGTGCCAGCAGCTTAATAAAGGGGTCAAGCTCCTACGAGCAGTACTTC. It encodes CASSLIKGSSSYEQYF.

The chain uses TRBV18 and TRBJ2-1; D remains ambiguous. CDR1 KGHSH and CDR2 LQKENI come from the germline V gene. This CDR3 has 14 amino acids. V lost 2 bases and J 4 bases, leaving 9 bases between the germline ends. Here the CDR3 DNA reads TGTGCCAGCTCACCAAGCATGTTTTACAATGAGCAGTTCTTC. The encoded protein is CASSPSMFYNEQFF.

This rearrangement joins TRBV5-6 to TRBJ2-1, with 9 bases fitting TRBD2. J was trimmed by 0 bases and V by 4 bases; bases with no gene match: 2. The germline gives CDR1 SGHDT, CDR2 YYEEEE. This CDR3 spans 15 amino acids. DNA for the CDR3: TGTGCCAGCAGCCTGCGGGGGGGCTCCTACAATGAGCAGTTCTTC. It codes for CASSLRGGSYNEQFF.

The chain has TRBV28 and TRBJ2-7; D perhaps matches TRBD2 (6 bases). Germline V gives CDR1 MDHEN, CDR2 SYDVKM. CDR3 size: 10 residues. The CDR3 region is CASWGVEQYF. The CDR3 DNA sequence: TGTGCGTCCTGGGGGGTTGAACAGTACTTC. Drawing the rest from reference TRBV28 and TRBJ2-7, the complete variable domain is DVKVTQSSRYLVKRTGEKVFLECVQDMDHENMFWYRQDPGLGLRLIYFSYDVKMKEKGDIPEGYSVSREKKERFSLILESASTNQTSMYLCASWGVEQYFGPGTRLTVT.

The genes are TRBV27 and TRBJ1-1; 11 bases map to TRBD1. After removal of 5 bases from V and 5 bases from J, the junction contained 4 bases not matched to a gene. Looked up from germline, CDR1 is MNHEY and CDR2 is SMNVEV (reference sequence). This CDR3 is 14 amino acids long. CDR3 residues: CASSRGQGVTEAFF. For the CDR3, the DNA is TGTGCCAGCAGTAGGGGACAGGGGGTGACTGAAGCTTTCTTT.

The CDR3 nucleotides are TGTGCCAGCAGCGGACGGGCCCGGGACAGATCCTACGAGCAGTACTTC. Its translation: CASSGRARDRSYEQYF. The chain is built from TRBV3-1 (or the pseudogene TRBV3-2) and TRBJ2-7, with 7 positions matching TRBD1. The CDR3 length is 16 residues. CDR1 and CDR2 (germline): LGHDT, YNNKEL (reference sequence). Germline trimming cut 5 bases from V and 1 base from J; bases unmatched to any gene: 11.

The chain links TRBV7-9 to TRBJ1-2; D uncertain. The CDR3 has 14 residues. Germline-derived CDR1 and CDR2 are SEHNR and FQNEAQ (reference sequence). Trimming removed 2 bases from V and 7 bases from J, with 14 bases in between. CDR3: CASSLLRVIGGYTF. CDR3 coding DNA: TGTGCCAGCAGCTTACTGCGGGTTATAGGTGGCTACACCTTC.

The chain employs TRBV7-8 and TRBJ2-3; 8 bases agree with TRBD2. This CDR3 has 15 residues. Germline V gene sequence: CDR1 SGHVS, CDR2 FQNEAQ. J was trimmed by 0 bases and V by 4 bases; bases with no gene match: 3. The CDR3 DNA is TGTGCCAGCAGCTCCTCGGGGGGGAGCACAGATACGCAGTATTTT. Translated: CASSSSGGSTDTQYF.

J is TRBJ1-2 and V is TRBV5-6; a weak D match, TRBD1 (5 bases). The CDR3 sequence is 13 residues long. Trimming shortened V by 6 bases and J by 4 bases, and 13 bases separated the two germline ends. Germline-derived CDR1 and CDR2 are SGHDT and YYEEEE. The chain's CDR3 is CASTPRVPYGYTF. CDR3 DNA: TGTGCCAGCACCCCCAGGGTCCCCTATGGCTACACCTTC.